This T cell receptor (beta chain) was profiled in a study of tumor and adjacent non-tumor tissue in lung cancer (dated by TCRdb to the late 2010s). Background on the whole study: By cancer type, the cohort comprised 12 adenocarcinoma patients, 2 squamous cell carcinoma patients and 1 small cell lung cancer patient. Ages among the approximately 15 patients ranged from roughly 30 to 85 years, there were around 10 men and 5 women, and disease was at TNM stage I to III. Sequencing generated a total of 125,075,908 productive TCRbeta reads, averaging approximately 3.8 million reads per sample. Using bulk TCRbeta repertoires from approximately 15 lung cancer patients, the study set lung tumor tissue side by side with matched distant non-tumor lung tissue. TCRbeta CDR3 sequencing was performed on roughly 32 paired specimens, with one tumor sample and one normal lung sample collected per patient.

RNA was extracted from bulk unsorted tissue and checked for quality with a NanoDrop ND-1000 and an Agilent 2100. The normal lung samples consisted of distant non-tumor tissue collected more than 3 cm from the tumor edge. The donors were newly diagnosed lung cancer patients admitted for thoracic surgery in China from August to November 2014 who had not received prior chemotherapy. Patients who had received previous radiotherapy or chemotherapy, or who had another concurrent cancer, were excluded from the study. Surgical tissue pieces of about 1-2.1 cm3 were preserved in RNAlater solution and stored at -80 °C until use. This clonotype turned up a few times. This receptor's antigen is unknown. At one of its ends the junction is not consistent with the germline gene, which may arise from a read error. Reading from cysteine to phenylalanine, the CDR3 counts 16 amino acids. The kept DNA is CDR3 alone, 48 bases in frame from the first base.

Broader findings and caveats from the paper: Because peripheral blood was not sequenced, blood TCRbeta repertoires in the lung cancer patients of the study were not examined. Neither the sequencing platform nor unique molecular identifiers are mentioned in the methods. Tumor tissue showed significantly greater TCR diversity (inverse Simpson) than normal lung tissue (approximately 430 vs 150, P = 0.0075, Mann-Whitney U test). Only around 14 patients were in the cohort, and the authors stated that larger samples and more detailed clinical data are needed. TCR diversity was significantly higher in younger patients, and higher tumor TCR diversity was associated with shorter overall and disease-free survival. A significantly larger cumulative share of the repertoire was made up by the top 100 clones in normal lung than in tumor tissue.

The library came from multiplex PCR. Data came from an Illumina HiSeq 2500. TCRbeta libraries were constructed through three rounds of nested PCR with primers (Table S4) according to protocols modified from ARM-PCR. Before sequencing, PCR products in the 200-500 bp range were cut out of the gel and cleaned up using the QIAquick gel extraction kit. As for how the authors treated the data: Reads were cleaned with Trimmomatic, merged with FLASH into complete CDR3 sequences, and assigned to V(D)J germline segments with MiTCR. Clonal diversity was computed as the inverse Simpson's index with VDJtools. A read counted as productive if the sequence was in-frame and lacked a premature stop codon. TCRdb reworked the public reads: Q25 trimming with fastp, MiXCR clone assembly, productive beta chains retained. Each entry is one CDR3 protein sequence, shown with its most common DNA and genes. Clone size and V and J calls follow TCRdb, not the original study. For this sample there are some 97,000 distinct CDR3 sequences; approximately 60% appear just once. The leading ten clones occupy approximately 19% of the sample.

The sequence came from a man aged 30-40 years with non-small cell lung cancer. The rearranged chain carries TRBV12-3 or TRBV12-4 and TRBJ2-2, with 11 junctional bases fitting TRBD2. Sequencing input: distant non-tumor lung tissue. This receptor carries the CDR3 CASSFGTSGGTGELSF. The nucleotide sequence is given as TGTGCCAGCAGTTTCGGGACTAGCGGTGGCACCGGGGAGCTGTCTTTT.